This T cell receptor (beta chain) was identified in a study of CD8 T cells in Susac syndrome. It was with random hexamers that roughly 0.5 to 1 ug RNA was reverse transcribed. The amplification used immunoSEQ multiplex PCR on TCR beta CDR3; it spanned 54 Vbeta and 13 Jbeta. TCRdb reprocessed the immunoSEQ multiplex PCR reads with MiXCR, giving one entry per CDR3 protein. The profile shows hundreds of thousands of distinct CDR3 sequences, 75% to 90% of them singletons. The authors carried out high-throughput sequencing of TCR beta. They applied it to CD8+ and CD4+ T cells obtained from blood. TEMRA cells were FACS-enriched and CD8+ and CD4+ T cells negatively isolated. The CDR3 has 16 residues. Germline assignment: CDR1 LGHDT and CDR2 YNNKEL (reference sequence). Trimming pared 0 bases from V and 1 base from J, leaving 10 bases between. Notes on the study in general: An acknowledgment was made by the study that its TCR sequencing and HLA analysis involved relatively few individuals.

As to this clonotype: Its antigen is unknown.

This sequence originates from a human donor with multiple sclerosis. The chain carries TRBV3-1 and TRBJ2-1; D is uncertain. The sample was CD8+ T cells from PBMCs. Written as DNA, the CDR3 is TGTGCCAGCAGCCAAGATTTCGGGTGGTCCTACAATGAGCAGTTCTTC. This gives the protein CASSQDFGWSYNEQFF.